A single sample gave rise to the 30 T cell receptor beta chains below, sequenced in a study of monozygotic twins with inflammatory bowel disease. TCRdb reanalyzed the 5' RACE reads and collapses them to one entry per CDR3 protein, without DNA. The sample is made up of over 100,000 distinct CDR3 sequences, and the top ten hold 9.5% to 15% of it. The sequenced material came from blood. These receptors all come from a human donor with ulcerative colitis or Crohn's disease, or a healthy co-twin of an affected twin (not recorded which).

This sequence joins TRBV7-9 and TRBJ2-3; without DNA, the TCRdb call of TRBD2 cannot be checked. The CDR3 sequence is 12 residues long. Germline values: CDR1 SEHNR, CDR2 FQNEAQ (reference sequence). CDR3 region: CASSSESWSKYF.

V is TRBV6-1 and J is TRBJ2-4; the D call of TRBD1 rests on TCRdb alone, since no DNA is present to check it. The CDR3 runs 17 residues. Per the germline V gene, CDR1 is MNHNS and CDR2 is SASEGT. CDR3 residues: CASSLAYLGTGEGIQYF.

The rearrangement uses TRBV28 and TRBJ1-4. Germline values: CDR1 MDHEN, CDR2 SYDVKM. The CDR3 covers 14 residues. CDR3 amino acids: CASSLLGQREKLFF.

J is TRBJ2-7 and V is TRBV18; with no DNA, the TCRdb D assignment of TRBD1 cannot be verified. This CDR3 spans 15 amino acids. Per the germline V gene, CDR1 is KGHSH and CDR2 is LQKENI. The CDR3: CASSSYQGADEGQYF.

The rearrangement uses TRBV20-1 and TRBJ2-3; TCRdb reports TRBD1, a call that lacks DNA to check it against. CDR3 length: 14 amino acids. The germline V gene has CDR1 DFQATT and CDR2 SNEGSKA (reference sequence). CDR3 loop: CSALRRTQTDTQYF.

The rearrangement joins TRBV29-1 to TRBJ2-2. Germline loops: CDR1 SQVTM, CDR2 ANQGSEA. The CDR3 contains 13 residues. The CDR3 spells CSVLSPNTGELFF.

The rearrangement uses TRBV19 and TRBJ2-1; TCRdb's D gene call, TRBD1, goes unchecked for lack of DNA. CDR3 length equals 16 residues. CDR1 and CDR2 (germline): LNHDA, SQIVND (reference sequence). CDR3 protein: CASSINPGQVDNEQFF.

This chain joins TRBV4-3 and TRBJ2-1; as DNA is missing, the TRBD2 call by TCRdb cannot be tested. CDR3 length: 16 amino acids. Germline loops: CDR1 LGHNA, CDR2 YSLEER. This CDR3 is CASSQDRGTLYNEQFF.

J is TRBJ1-4 and V is TRBV27. This CDR3 has 17 residues. Germline CDR1 is MNHEY and CDR2 is SMNVEV (reference sequence). CDR3 sequence: CASSPKAFIEPSEKLFF. Supplemented by reference TRBV27 and TRBJ1-4, the full variable domain reads EAQVTQNPRYLITVTGKKLTVTCSQNMNHEYMSWYRQDPGLGLRQIYYSMNVEVTDKGDVPEGYKVSRKEKRNFPLILESPSPNQTSLYFCASSPKAFIEPSEKLFFGSGTQLSVL.

The chain couples TRBV7-9 to TRBJ1-5; TCRdb reports TRBD1, a call that lacks DNA to check it against. The CDR3 loop spans 12 amino acids. Looked up from germline, CDR1 is SEHNR and CDR2 is FQNEAQ (reference sequence). CDR3 sequence reads: CASSRGDQPQHF.

The chain carries TRBV7-2 and TRBJ1-2. There are 14 residues in the CDR3. CDR1 SGHTA and CDR2 FQGNSA come from the germline V gene. The CDR3 sequence: CATTPLYSNYGYTF.

The chain's CDR3 is CASNVLAGVSDTQYF. The rearrangement joins TRBV12-3 or TRBV12-4 to TRBJ2-3; no DNA is available, so the TRBD2 call from TCRdb remains unchecked. This CDR3 spans 15 amino acids.

The genes are TRBV14 and TRBJ1-5. In germline, CDR1 is SGHDN, CDR2 FVKESK. The CDR3 is 12 residues long. The CDR3 sequence is CASSQEDQPQHF.

J is TRBJ2-5 and V is TRBV20-1. Germline values: CDR1 DFQATT, CDR2 SNEGSKA (reference sequence). The CDR3 is 14 amino acids. The chain's CDR3 is CSARDLEDQETQYF.

This sequence joins TRBV7-2 and TRBJ1-2; TCRdb designates TRBD1, a call that cannot be tested without DNA. The germline gives CDR1 SGHTA, CDR2 FQGNSA. The CDR3 contains 14 residues. CDR3 loop: CASSSQGANYGYTF.

The chain recombines TRBV29-1 with TRBJ2-7. This CDR3 region has 12 residues. Germline assignment: CDR1 SQVTM and CDR2 ANQGSEA. The CDR3 is CSAQTLGFEQYF.

The rearrangement joins TRBV6-6 to TRBJ2-2; TCRdb reports TRBD1, a call that lacks DNA to check it against. The CDR3 is made up of 12 amino acids. Germline-derived CDR1 and CDR2 are MNHNY and SVGAGI (reference sequence). CDR3 sequence: CASTTPPGELFF.

The chain combines TRBV4-2 with TRBJ1-4. The CDR3 extends over 17 amino acids. Germline lookup yields CDR1 LGHNA and CDR2 YNFKEQ. CDR3 loop: CASSLNPPPATNEKLFF.

J is TRBJ2-2 and V is TRBV10-3. The CDR3 is 20 amino acids. CDR1 is ENHRY and CDR2 is SYGVKD in the germline V gene. CDR3: CAISEGLAGLLERNTGELFF.

The J gene is TRBJ2-2, the V gene TRBV20-1; TCRdb's assignment of TRBD1 cannot be checked, as there is no DNA. The V gene's germline CDR1 is DFQATT and CDR2 SNEGSKA (reference sequence). This CDR3 is built from 14 residues. CDR3 residues: CSARGGKSTGELFF.

This sequence joins TRBV9 and TRBJ2-5. CDR3 length equals 13 residues. CDR1 SGDLS and CDR2 YYNGEE come from the germline V gene. The CDR3: CASSIDTEETQYF.

The genes are TRBV28 and TRBJ2-4. CDR3 length: 15 residues. Germline assignment: CDR1 MDHEN and CDR2 SYDVKM. CDR3 sequence: CASSLETVGKNIQYF.

The gene calls are TRBV27 and TRBJ2-2; TCRdb picks TRBD2, but there is no DNA to check that call. Germline values: CDR1 MNHEY, CDR2 SMNVEV (reference sequence). The CDR3 has 18 amino acids. CDR3 amino acids: CASSSRTSGRMSTGELFF.

The rearrangement links TRBV27 to TRBJ2-7; TCRdb reports TRBD1, a call that lacks DNA to check it against. From germline, CDR1 is MNHEY and CDR2 SMNVEV (reference sequence). The CDR3 runs 16 residues. CDR3 in amino acids: CASSPLPGTGSYEQYF.

The chain recombines TRBV15 with TRBJ1-5. The CDR3 consists of 15 residues. Germline CDR1 is LNHNV and CDR2 is YYDKDF (reference sequence). Here the CDR3 reads CATSRDLASNQPQHF.

The chain employs TRBV4-1 and TRBJ2-3; no DNA is available, so the TRBD2 call from TCRdb remains unchecked. CDR3 size: 20 residues. Germline loops: CDR1 MGHRA, CDR2 YSYEKL. The CDR3 sequence is CASSQDPGLAGRLPPDTQYF.

The J gene is TRBJ1-5, the V gene TRBV6-4; TCRdb names TRBD1, which stays unverified in the absence of DNA. CDR3 length equals 13 residues. Germline V CDR1 and CDR2: MRHNA, SNTAGT. CDR3 region: CASRTGSNQPQHF.

This sequence joins TRBV10-3 and TRBJ2-7; TCRdb returns TRBD2, unconfirmable since there is no DNA. The CDR3 runs to 15 residues. Germline V lookup: CDR1 ENHRY, CDR2 SYGVKD. CDR3 sequence reads: CAIKLGTSGSYEQYF.

V usage is TRBV6-5 and J usage is TRBJ1-1; TCRdb's D call of TRBD1 is untestable without DNA. The CDR3 is 14 residues long. Germline V lookup: CDR1 MNHEY, CDR2 SVGAGI. The CDR3 loop is CASSYQGLNTEAFF.

The gene calls are TRBV7-3 and TRBJ2-3; checking the TCRdb D call of TRBD2 is not possible without DNA. CDR3 length equals 14 residues. Germline-derived CDR1 and CDR2 are SGHTA and FQGTGA. CDR3 sequence: CASSLNGGADTQYF.